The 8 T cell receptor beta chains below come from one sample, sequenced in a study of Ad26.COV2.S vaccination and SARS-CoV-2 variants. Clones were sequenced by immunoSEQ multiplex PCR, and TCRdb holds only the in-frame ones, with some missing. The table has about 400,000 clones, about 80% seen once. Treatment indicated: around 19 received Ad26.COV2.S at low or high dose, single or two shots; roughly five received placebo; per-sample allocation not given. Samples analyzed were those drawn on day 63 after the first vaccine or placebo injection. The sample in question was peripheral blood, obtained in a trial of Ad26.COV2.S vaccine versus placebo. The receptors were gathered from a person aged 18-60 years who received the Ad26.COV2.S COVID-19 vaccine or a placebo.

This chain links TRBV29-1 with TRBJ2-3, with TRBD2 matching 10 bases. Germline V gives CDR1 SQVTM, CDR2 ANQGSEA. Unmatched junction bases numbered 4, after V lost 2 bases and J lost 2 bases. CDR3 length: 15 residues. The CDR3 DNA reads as TGCAGCGTTGAAACCGGGACTAGCGTCACAGATACGCAGTATTTT. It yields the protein CSVETGTSVTDTQYF.

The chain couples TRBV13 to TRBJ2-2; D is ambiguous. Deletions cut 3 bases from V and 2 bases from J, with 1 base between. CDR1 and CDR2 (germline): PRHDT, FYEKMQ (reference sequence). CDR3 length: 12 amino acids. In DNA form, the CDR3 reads TGTGCCAGCAGCTTCAACACCGGGGAGCTGTTTTTT. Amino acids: CASSFNTGELFF. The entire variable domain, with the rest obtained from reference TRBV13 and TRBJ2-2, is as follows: AAGVIQSPRHLIKEKRETATLKCYPIPRHDTVYWYQQGPGQDPQFLISFYEKMQSDKGSIPDRFSAQQFSDYHSELNMSSLELGDSALYFCASSFNTGELFFGEGSRLTVL.

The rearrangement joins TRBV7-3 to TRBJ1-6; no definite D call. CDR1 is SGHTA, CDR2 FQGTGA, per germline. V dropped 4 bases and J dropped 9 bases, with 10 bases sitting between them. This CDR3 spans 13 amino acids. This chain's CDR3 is CASSSNPGSPLHF. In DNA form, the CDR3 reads TGTGCCAGCAGCTCAAACCCAGGTTCACCCCTCCACTTT.

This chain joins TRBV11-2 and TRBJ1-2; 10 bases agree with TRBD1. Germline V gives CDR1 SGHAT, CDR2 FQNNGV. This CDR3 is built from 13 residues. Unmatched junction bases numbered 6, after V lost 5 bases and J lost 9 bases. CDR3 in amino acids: CASSRDRGHRYTF. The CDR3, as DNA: TGTGCCAGCAGCCGAGACAGGGGGCATCGCTACACCTTC.

CDR3 sequence reads: CASSIRDYWGEPEQYF. For the CDR3, the DNA is TGTGCCAGTAGTATTCGGGATTATTGGGGGGAGCCCGAGCAGTACTTC. The chain carries TRBV19 and TRBJ2-7, with a possible D match to TRBD2 (6 bases). Germline V gene lookup returns CDR1 LNHDA and CDR2 SQIVND (reference sequence). The length of the CDR3 is 16 residues. V was clipped by 3 bases and J by 6 bases, with 21 bases between them.

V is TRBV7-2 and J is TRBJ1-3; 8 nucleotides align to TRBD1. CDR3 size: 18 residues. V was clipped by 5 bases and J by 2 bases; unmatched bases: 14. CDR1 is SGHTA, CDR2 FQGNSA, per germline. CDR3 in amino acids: CASSEQGGTGNTGNTIYF. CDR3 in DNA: TGTGCCAGCAGCGAACAGGGGGGGACGGGCAACACTGGAAACACCATATATTTT.

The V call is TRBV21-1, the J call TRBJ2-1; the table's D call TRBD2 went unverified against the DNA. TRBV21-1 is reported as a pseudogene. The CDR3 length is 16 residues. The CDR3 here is CASSKERETPGNEQFF. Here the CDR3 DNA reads TGTGCCAGCAGCAAAGAACGGGAGACGCCGGGCAATGAGCAGTTCTTC.

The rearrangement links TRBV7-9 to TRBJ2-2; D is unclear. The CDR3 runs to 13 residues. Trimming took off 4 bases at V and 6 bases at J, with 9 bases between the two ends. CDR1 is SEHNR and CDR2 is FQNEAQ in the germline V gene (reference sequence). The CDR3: CASSSSRPGELFF. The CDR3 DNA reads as TGTGCCAGCAGCTCGTCCAGGCCCGGGGAGCTGTTTTTT.